The entry below describes one TCR beta chain. The entry originates in a study of blood T cell repertoires in COVID-19. Study-level background: Acute and convalescent COVID-19 specimens originated in the United States, Italy and Spain.

In the original analysis: Researchers report that nucleated cell counts were estimated from reference gene primer amplification. Here immunoSEQ multiplex PCR was the method, and the copy in TCRdb shows in-frame clones only, minus some. D and trimming were read from the DNA, whereas the V and J calls and clone size are those reported in that table. The sample gives approximately 280,000 clones, around 85% of which show up once; 9.5% to 11% is in the top ten. CDR1 is MNHEY and CDR2 is SMNVEV in the germline V gene (reference sequence). The CDR3 runs to 16 residues. The V and J ends lost 4 bases and 0 bases, in that order; junction bases with no gene match: 6.

V gene TRBV27 combines with J gene TRBJ1-5; 7 bases match TRBD1. The sequenced sample was peripheral blood. This receptor was identified in a woman aged 70-85 years with acute or convalescent COVID-19. CDR3 in amino acids: CASSSRGYASNQPQHF. CDR3 DNA: TGTGCCAGCAGTTCCAGGGGGTACGCTAGCAATCAGCCCCAGCATTTT.